A single sample is the source of the 15 T cell receptor beta chains below, sequenced in a study of T cells in Graves' hyperthyroidism and ophthalmopathy. Researchers amplified the TCR beta CDR3 regions from RNA transcripts. Researchers ran a first-round RT-PCR on the TCR CDR3 using the HTBI primer set. TCRdb used MiXCR to reprocess the multiplex PCR reads, holding one entry per CDR3 protein. This sample carries under 450,000 distinct CDR3 sequences, around a sixth of them seen once, and the ten largest clones take 7.5% to 8%. Sequences were obtained from blood. The receptors stem from a woman aged 18-35 years with Graves' hyperthyroidism.

The chain employs TRBV5-4 and TRBJ2-5; TRBD2 agrees at 9 bases. CDR1 SGHNT and CDR2 YYREEE come from the germline V gene (reference sequence). Trimming cost V 4 bases and J 5 bases; bases outside gene matches: 9. The CDR3 length is 15 residues. The CDR3 region is CASSTGASGIETQYF. CDR3 bases: TGTGCCAGCAGCACCGGGGCTAGCGGGATTGAGACCCAGTACTTC.

This clonotype was detected once. The chain combines TRBV6-2 or TRBV6-3 with TRBJ1-1, with a tentative D call TRBD1 (6 bases). From germline, CDR1 is MNHEY and CDR2 SVGEGT. CDR3 size: 13 residues. V gave up 4 bases and J gave up 6 bases, with 12 bases separating them. CDR3 region: CASSLNRVSEAFF. CDR3 DNA: TGTGCCAGCAGTTTAAACAGGGTATCTGAAGCTTTCTTT.

In this sample, this clonotype turned up many times. This chain uses TRBV12-3 or TRBV12-4 with TRBJ2-3, with a possible D match to TRBD1 (6 bases). The CDR3 runs 16 residues. Trimming took 6 bases from V and 5 from J, leaving 21 bases between them. The CDR3 DNA is TGTGCCAGCAGCCCCGGGGACACTGGGGGTGGAGATACGCAGTATTTT. Residues: CASSPGDTGGGDTQYF.

Ten or more counts support this clonotype. The rearrangement joins TRBV7-8 to TRBJ2-5; TRBD2 matches 13 bases. CDR1 is SGHVS, CDR2 FQNEAQ, per germline. The CDR3 covers 17 residues. Unmatched junction bases numbered 5, after V lost 3 bases and J lost 1 base. The CDR3 sequence is CASSLSRLAGGQETQYF. The CDR3 bases are TGTGCCAGCAGCTTGTCCCGACTAGCGGGGGGCCAAGAGACCCAGTACTTC.

This clonotype has at least ten counts. The rearrangement links TRBV30 to TRBJ1-1; D remains unclear. Germline V gene lookup returns CDR1 GTSNPN and CDR2 SVGIG (reference sequence). There are 10 residues in the CDR3. Trimming left V 8 bases short and J 4 bases short, with 8 bases between. The CDR3 protein is CAHGVTEAFF. The CDR3 region has the DNA TGTGCCCATGGGGTCACTGAAGCTTTCTTT.

This clonotype was seen repeatedly, ten times or more. The chain recombines TRBV20-1 with TRBJ2-5, with D possibly being TRBD1 (5 bases). The V gene's germline CDR1 is DFQATT and CDR2 SNEGSKA (reference sequence). The CDR3 runs 14 residues. V was cut by 3 bases and J by 1 base, with 12 bases left in between. The CDR3 here is CSARTAHLQETQYF. Written as DNA, the CDR3 is TGCAGTGCTAGGACAGCGCACCTCCAAGAGACCCAGTACTTC.

This clonotype has ten or more counts. The chain uses TRBV11-2 and TRBJ2-3; 8 bases fit TRBD1. Germline lookup yields CDR1 SGHAT and CDR2 FQNNGV. V lost 6 bases and J lost 5; bases outside the gene matches: 10. This CDR3 has 15 residues. Written as DNA, the CDR3 is TGTGCCAGCAGAGCCGTTCAGGGGGCCTTAGATACGCAGTATTTT. This sequence encodes CASRAVQGALDTQYF.

There are many counts of this clonotype. The chain uses TRBV3-1 and TRBJ1-3; D not resolved. Deletions cut 4 bases from V and 0 bases from J, with 7 bases between. Per germline, CDR1 LGHDT and CDR2 YNNKEL (reference sequence). The CDR3 sequence is 14 residues long. The DNA of the CDR3 is TGTGCCAGCAGCCCGATGGACTCTGGAAACACCATATATTTT. Translating it yields CASSPMDSGNTIYF.

The V gene is TRBV5-1, the J gene TRBJ2-7; 10 nucleotides agree with TRBD1. J gave up 6 bases and V 0 bases, and 6 bases lay outside the gene matches. The CDR3 contains 15 residues. Germline values: CDR1 SGHRS, CDR2 YFSETQ. The CDR3 protein is CASSLGDRGRVEQYF. DNA for the CDR3: TGCGCCAGCAGCTTGGGGGACAGGGGACGAGTCGAGCAGTACTTC.

V and J are TRBV28 and TRBJ2-7; D perhaps matches TRBD2 (7 bases). Germline V lookup: CDR1 MDHEN, CDR2 SYDVKM. The CDR3 is 15 residues long. The V end was cut by 6 bases, the J end by 2 bases, with 17 bases between. The CDR3 coding sequence is TGTGCCAGCAGCCCCCCGGGGGGCCCGCCCTACGAGCAGTACTTC. Translating it yields CASSPPGGPPYEQYF. Based on the CDR3 plus reference TRBV28 and TRBJ2-7, the full variable domain is DVKVTQSSRYLVKRTGEKVFLECVQDMDHENMFWYRQDPGLGLRLIYFSYDVKMKEKGDIPEGYSVSREKKERFSLILESASTNQTSMYLCASSPPGGPPYEQYFGPGTRLTVT.

In this sample, this clonotype turned up many times. This CDR3 reads CASSYHRDGGPEQYF. DNA of the CDR3: TGTGCCAGCAGTTACCACCGGGACGGGGGACCCGAGCAGTACTTC. The chain combines TRBV6-5 with TRBJ2-7; TRBD2 is a possible D gene (6 bases). This CDR3 is 15 amino acids long. V was clipped by 2 bases and J by 6 bases, with 17 bases between them. Germline V gene lookup returns CDR1 MNHEY and CDR2 SVGAGI.

The table lists this clonotype with many counts. This rearrangement joins TRBV11-3 to TRBJ2-5; the match to TRBD2 covers 8 bases. CDR1 is SGHNT, CDR2 YENEEA, per germline. With 1 base clipped from V and 4 bases from J, the junction kept 5 bases outside the gene matches. The CDR3 has 15 amino acids. DNA of the CDR3: TGTGCCAGCAGCTTAGGCCGGGAGGGGGGAGAGACCCAGTACTTC. Translated, it gives CASSLGREGGETQYF. Full variable domain (rest looked up from reference TRBV11-3 and TRBJ2-5): EAGVVQSPRYKIIEKKQPVAFWCNPISGHNTLYWYLQNLGQGPELLIRYENEEAVDDSQLPKDRFSAERLKGVDSTLKIQPAELGDSAVYLCASSLGREGGETQYFGPGTRLLVL.

This chain uses TRBV3-1 with TRBJ2-2, with D possibly being TRBD2 (6 bases). V dropped 7 bases and J dropped 7 bases, with 13 bases sitting between them. Germline lookup yields CDR1 LGHDT and CDR2 YNNKEL (reference sequence). CDR3 length: 13 residues. As DNA, the CDR3 is TGTGCCAGCACCTATAGCGGAAACGGGGAGCTGTTTTTT. Translation: CASTYSGNGELFF. The variable domain in full, completed from reference TRBV3-1 and TRBJ2-2, reads DTAVSQTPKYLVTQMGNDKSIKCEQNLGHDTMYWYKQDSKKFLKIMFSYNNKELIINETVPNRFSPKSPDKAHLNLHINSLELGDSAVYFCASTYSGNGELFFGEGSRLTVL.

This clonotype has just a few counts. This chain links TRBV6-5 with TRBJ2-5; either TRBD1 or TRBD2 may supply D (5 bases each). Germline CDR1 and CDR2: MNHEY and SVGAGI. V lost 6 bases and J lost 10, with 27 bases in between. This CDR3 is 16 amino acids long. CDR3 DNA: TGTGCCAGCAGCCGGCCGGCAGGGACCCTAATCCGAGACCAGTACTTC. Its protein is CASSRPAGTLIRDQYF.

Concerning this clonotype itself: Given a much more abundant clone one base away, this may be a read error. The gene calls are TRBV3-1 and TRBJ1-2; no definite D call. V gave up 2 bases and J gave up 5 bases, with 9 bases separating them. Germline V gives CDR1 LGHDT, CDR2 YNNKEL (reference sequence). This CDR3 is 13 amino acids long. CDR3 protein: CASSQFRAYGYTF. The CDR3 nucleotides read TGTGCCAGCAGCCAATTTCGGGCATATGGCTACACCTTC.